The following is a TCR beta chain sequence with its context. Its matching antigen is unknown. TCRdb's copy holds only in-frame clones and misses some; the assay was immunoSEQ multiplex PCR. The profile shows roughly 700,000 clones, about 74% of them singletons. The record originates from a study of shared clonotypes between healthy human individuals. The CD4+ fraction was divided into a CD45RA+ naive subset and a CD45RA-negative memory subset. Overall study results and limits: Shared clonotypes across all four donors exceeded non-shared ones in generation probability. Estimated richness values were generally larger in naive subsets than in memory subsets.

The CDR3 has 14 amino acids. Trimming cost V 6 bases and J 0 bases, with 12 bases left between them. The germline V gene encodes CDR1 MGHRA and CDR2 YSYEKL. Specimen: memory CD4+ T cells sorted from blood. The subset: CD45RA-negative fraction. This sequence originates from a woman aged 30 to 39 in good health. V is TRBV4-1 and J is TRBJ2-7, with D hard to call. CDR3 sequence: CASRSRTSSYEQYF. CDR3 coding DNA: TGCGCCAGCAGATCCCGGACGAGCTCCTACGAGCAGTACTTC.